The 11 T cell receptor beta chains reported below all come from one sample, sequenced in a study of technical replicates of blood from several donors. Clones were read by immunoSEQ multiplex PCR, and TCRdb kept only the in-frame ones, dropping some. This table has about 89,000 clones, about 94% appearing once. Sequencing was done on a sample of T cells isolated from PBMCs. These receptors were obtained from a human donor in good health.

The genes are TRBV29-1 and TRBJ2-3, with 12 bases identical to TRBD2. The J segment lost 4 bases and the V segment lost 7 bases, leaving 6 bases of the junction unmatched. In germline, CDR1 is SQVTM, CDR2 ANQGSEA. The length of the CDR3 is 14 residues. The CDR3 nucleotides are TGCAGCGCTAGACTAGCGGGGGAAGCAGATACGCAGTATTTT. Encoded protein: CSARLAGEADTQYF.

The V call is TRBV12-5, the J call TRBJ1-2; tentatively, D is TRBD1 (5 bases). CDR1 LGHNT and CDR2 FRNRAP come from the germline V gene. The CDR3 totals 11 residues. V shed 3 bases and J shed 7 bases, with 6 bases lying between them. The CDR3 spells CASGFGGGYTF. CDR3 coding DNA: TGTGCTAGTGGTTTCGGGGGTGGCTACACCTTC.

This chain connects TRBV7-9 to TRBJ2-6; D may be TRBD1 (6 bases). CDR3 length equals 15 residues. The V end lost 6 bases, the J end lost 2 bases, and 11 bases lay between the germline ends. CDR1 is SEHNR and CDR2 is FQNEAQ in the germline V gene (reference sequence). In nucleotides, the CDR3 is TGTGCCAGCAGAGGGGGTTTCGCTGGGGCCAACGTCCTGACTTTC. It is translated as CASRGGFAGANVLTF.

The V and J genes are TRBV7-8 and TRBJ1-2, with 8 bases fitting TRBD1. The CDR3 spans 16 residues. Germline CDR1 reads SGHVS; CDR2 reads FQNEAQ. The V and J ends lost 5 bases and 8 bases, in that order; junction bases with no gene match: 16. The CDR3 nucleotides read TGTGCCAGCAGCCCAGGCCTCCAAACAGGGGGGTACGGCTACACCTTC. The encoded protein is CASSPGLQTGGYGYTF.

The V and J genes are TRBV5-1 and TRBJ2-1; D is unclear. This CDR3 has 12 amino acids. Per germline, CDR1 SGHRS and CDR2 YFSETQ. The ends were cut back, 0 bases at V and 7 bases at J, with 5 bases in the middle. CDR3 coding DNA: TGCGCCAGCAGCTTGGCGCTAAATGAGCAGTTCTTC. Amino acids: CASSLALNEQFF.

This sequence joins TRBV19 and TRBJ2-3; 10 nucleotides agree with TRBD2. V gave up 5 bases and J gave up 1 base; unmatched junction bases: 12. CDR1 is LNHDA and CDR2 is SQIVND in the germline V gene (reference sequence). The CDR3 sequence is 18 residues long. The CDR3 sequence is CASSSKSERGGCTDTQYF. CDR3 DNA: TGTGCCAGTAGTTCAAAGTCCGAGCGGGGGGGCTGCACAGATACGCAGTATTTT.

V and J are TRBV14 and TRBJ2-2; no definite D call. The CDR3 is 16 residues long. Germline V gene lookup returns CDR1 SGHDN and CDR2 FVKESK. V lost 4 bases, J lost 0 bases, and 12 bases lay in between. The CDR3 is CASSPRRKTNTGELFF. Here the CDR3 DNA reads TGTGCCAGCAGCCCCCGGCGGAAGACGAACACCGGGGAGCTGTTTTTT.

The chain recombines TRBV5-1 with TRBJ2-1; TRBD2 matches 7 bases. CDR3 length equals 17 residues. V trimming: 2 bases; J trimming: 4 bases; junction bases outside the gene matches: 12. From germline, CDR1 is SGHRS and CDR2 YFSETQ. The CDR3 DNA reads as TGCGCCAGCAGCTTAGGACTAGACGAAAGCCCATACAATGAGCAGTTCTTC. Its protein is CASSLGLDESPYNEQFF.

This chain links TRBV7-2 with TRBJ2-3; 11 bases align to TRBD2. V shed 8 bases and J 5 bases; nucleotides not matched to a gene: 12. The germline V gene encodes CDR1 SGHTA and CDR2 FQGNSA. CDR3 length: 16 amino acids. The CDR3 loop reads CASPQLAGGRGDTQYF. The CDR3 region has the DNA TGTGCCAGCCCTCAGCTAGCGGGGGGCCGGGGAGATACGCAGTATTTT.

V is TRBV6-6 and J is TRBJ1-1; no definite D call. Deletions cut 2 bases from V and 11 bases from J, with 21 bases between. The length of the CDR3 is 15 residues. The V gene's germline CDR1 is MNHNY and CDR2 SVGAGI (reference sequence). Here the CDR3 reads CASSYVGDREGMAFF. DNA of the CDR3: TGTGCCAGCAGTTACGTAGGAGATCGCGAAGGTATGGCTTTCTTT.

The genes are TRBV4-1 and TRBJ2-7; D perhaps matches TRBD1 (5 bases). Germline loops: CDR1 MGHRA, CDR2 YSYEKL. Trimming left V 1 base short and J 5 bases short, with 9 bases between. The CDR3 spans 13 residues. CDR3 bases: TGCGCCAGCAGCCAAGGTAGGGGCGACGAGCAGTACTTC. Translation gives CASSQGRGDEQYF.